The rows below give T cell receptor beta chains drawn from one sample of a study of T-cell memory formation after mild COVID-19. MiXCR, applied by TCRdb to the 5' RACE reads, yields one record per CDR3 protein. The sample lists hundreds of thousands of distinct CDR3 sequences, roughly 22% occurring once. Material for sequencing was PBMCs or a T cell subset sorted from them (not recorded which). Receptors originate from an adult woman who had mild COVID-19 (a few samples of this study predate the infection). Cell type and time point are not known. The CDR3 runs from the conserved cysteine through the conserved F or W. D genes are given only for firm matches. Size is stated for part of the rows, as once, few or many counts, or as a class when the clone is expanded.

TRBD1	TRBJ1-1	few	TRBV6-1	CASSEGYRGTF	TGTGCCAGCAGTGAAGGGTACAGGGGGACCTTT
TRBD2	TRBJ2-1	few	TRBV4-1	CASSQDILAGLNEQFF	TGCGCCAGCAGCCAAGATATACTAGCGGGCCTCAATGAGCAGTTCTTC
.	TRBJ2-7	few	TRBV12-3/TRBV12-4	CASSRDIAEQYF	TGTGCCAGCAGTCGGGACATTGCCGAGCAGTACTTC
TRBD1	TRBJ2-1	.	TRBV18	CASSPGTGIDNEQFF	TGTGCCAGCTCTCCCGGGACAGGGATCGACAATGAGCAGTTCTTC
TRBD1	TRBJ1-3	.	TRBV13	CASSSRDSSGNTIYF	TGTGCCAGCAGCTCCCGGGACAGCTCTGGAAACACCATATATTTT
TRBD1	TRBJ2-7	.	TRBV19	CARPPGQGTPYEQYF	TGTGCCAGACCCCCGGGACAGGGGACCCCTTACGAGCAGTACTTC
.	TRBJ2-1	.	TRBV12-3/TRBV12-4	CATHELAGYEQFF	TGTGCCACCCACGAGCTAGCCGGGTATGAGCAGTTCTTC
TRBD2	TRBJ2-2	few	TRBV7-9	CASSLVGRASTGELFF	TGTGCCAGCAGCTTAGTCGGGAGGGCTTCGACGGGGGAGCTGTTTTTT
.	TRBJ1-1	.	TRBV5-1	CASSLGQAGREAFF	TGCGCCAGCAGCTTGGGGCAGGCTGGGCGAGAAGCTTTCTTT
.	TRBJ2-7	few	TRBV14	CASSQEDRYHEQYF	TGTGCCAGCAGCCAAGAAGACAGGTACCACGAGCAGTACTTC
TRBD1	TRBJ1-1	many	TRBV7-8	CASSLRDRVLSIEAFF	TGTGCCAGCAGCTTACGGGACAGGGTTTTAAGCATTGAAGCTTTCTTT
TRBD2	TRBJ2-1	.	TRBV24-1	CATSGIAGGNEQFF	TGTGCCACCAGTGGGATAGCGGGGGGGAATGAGCAGTTCTTC
TRBD2	TRBJ2-3	.	TRBV5-1	CASSVTSGDTQYF	TGCGCCAGCAGTGTGACTAGCGGCGATACGCAGTATTTT
.	TRBJ1-3	.	TRBV7-9	CASSLDGTFGNTIYF	TGTGCCAGCAGCTTAGACGGGACCTTCGGAAACACCATATATTTT
TRBD1	TRBJ2-7	.	TRBV6-5	CASSYGQGNYEQYF	TGTGCCAGCAGTTACGGACAGGGGAACTACGAGCAGTACTTC
.	TRBJ2-3	few	TRBV12-3/TRBV12-4	CASSFGGTRTDTQYF	TGTGCCAGCAGTTTCGGCGGGACCCGCACAGATACGCAGTATTTT
.	TRBJ2-2	few	TRBV3-1	CASSQRDHTGELFF	TGTGCCAGCAGCCAGCGGGACCACACCGGGGAGCTGTTTTTT
.	TRBJ1-2	few	TRBV30	CAWSVTSGPYGYTF	TGTGCCTGGAGTGTAACGTCCGGGCCCTATGGCTACACCTTC
.	TRBJ1-2	few	TRBV6-5	CATLYGGRGGYTF	TGTGCCACCTTGTACGGGGGCAGGGGTGGCTACACCTTC
.	TRBJ1-2	few	TRBV20-1	CSARQSEPGPYTF	TGCAGTGCTAGACAATCCGAGCCGGGTCCGTACACCTTC
.	TRBJ2-2	few	TRBV2	CASTYMGAGELFF	TGTGCCAGCACATATATGGGAGCTGGGGAGCTGTTTTTT
.	TRBJ2-2	many	TRBV12-3/TRBV12-4	CASSLGRNTGELFF	TGTGCCAGCAGTTTAGGCAGGAACACCGGGGAGCTGTTTTTT
TRBD1	TRBJ2-3	few	TRBV4-3	CASSPYQGQGVADTQYF	TGCGCCAGCAGCCCATATCAAGGACAGGGAGTGGCAGATACGCAGTATTTT
.	TRBJ2-3	many	TRBV29-1	CSVGEVGPDTQYF	TGCAGCGTGGGGGAAGTGGGTCCAGATACGCAGTATTTT
TRBD2	TRBJ2-3	.	TRBV5-1	CASSFPRGGGTDTQYF	TGCGCCAGCAGCTTCCCGCGGGGGGGCGGCACAGATACGCAGTATTTT
TRBD1	TRBJ1-1	.	TRBV10-3	CAITNSGGLMNTEAFF	TGTGCCATCACTAATTCAGGGGGGCTAATGAACACTGAAGCTTTCTTT
.	TRBJ2-3	.	TRBV11-2	CASSQGYRDTQYF	TGTGCCAGCAGCCAAGGGTACAGAGATACGCAGTATTTT
TRBD1	TRBJ1-2	few	TRBV12-3/TRBV12-4	CASRGGAGTGIYGYTF	TGTGCCAGCAGGGGTGGAGCCGGGACAGGGATCTATGGCTACACCTTC
TRBD1	TRBJ2-5	few	TRBV4-2	CASSQLYRTGKETQYF	TGTGCCAGCAGCCAATTGTACCGGACAGGAAAAGAGACCCAGTACTTC
TRBD2	TRBJ2-2	few	TRBV12-3/TRBV12-4	CASSLGGGTGELFF	TGTGCCAGCAGCCTGGGGGGGGGCACCGGGGAGCTGTTTTTT
.	TRBJ1-1	few	TRBV4-1	CASSPQGLLVAFF	TGCGCCAGCAGCCCGCAGGGACTCCTGGTAGCTTTCTTT
.	TRBJ2-2	few	TRBV7-9	CASSLTRLKNTGELFF	TGTGCCAGCAGCCTAACCCGACTTAAGAACACCGGGGAGCTGTTTTTT
.	TRBJ1-2	.	TRBV12-3/TRBV12-4	CASSLLSIEGYTF	TGTGCCAGCAGTTTATTATCCATCGAGGGCTACACCTTC
TRBD2	TRBJ2-7	few	TRBV5-1	CASSQEPSGAYEQYF	TGCGCCAGCAGCCAGGAGCCTAGCGGGGCCTACGAGCAGTACTTC
TRBD2	TRBJ2-1	.	TRBV5-6	CASSPGLADNNEQFF	TGTGCCAGCAGCCCTGGACTAGCGGACAACAATGAGCAGTTCTTC
.	TRBJ2-5	few	TRBV5-1	CASSSLEGDPETQYF	TGCGCCAGCAGCTCTCTGGAAGGGGACCCAGAGACCCAGTACTTC
.	TRBJ1-1	.	TRBV30	CAWSGSLNTEAFF	TGTGCCTGGAGCGGGAGTCTGAACACTGAAGCTTTCTTT
.	TRBJ2-1	few	TRBV18	CASSPGDGERQFF	TGTGCCAGCTCACCGGGGGATGGGGAACGGCAGTTCTTC
.	TRBJ2-1	.	TRBV30	CAWSPYTLAEQFF	TGTGCCTGGAGTCCCTATACTCTAGCGGAGCAGTTCTTC
.	TRBJ1-4	few	TRBV24-1	CATSDNTRAAKLFF	TGTGCCACCAGTGATAATACCCGGGCCGCTAAACTGTTTTTT
TRBD1	TRBJ1-5	few	TRBV5-1	CASSPGQGASNQPQHF	TGCGCCAGCAGCCCGGGACAGGGGGCAAGCAATCAGCCCCAGCATTTT
.	TRBJ2-5	.	TRBV18	CASSPPRLQETQYF	TGTGCCAGCTCACCGCCTAGACTTCAAGAGACCCAGTACTTC
TRBD2	TRBJ2-3	many	TRBV6-4	CASSERGATDTQYF	TGTGCCAGCAGTGAGCGGGGGGCCACAGATACGCAGTATTTT
.	TRBJ2-3	few	TRBV6-6	CASSKQGEQADTQYF	TGTGCCAGCAGTAAACAGGGTGAGCAGGCAGATACGCAGTATTTT
.	TRBJ1-1	few	TRBV5-1	CASSLGVGPGTEAFF	TGCGCCAGCAGCTTGGGTGTTGGACCGGGCACTGAAGCTTTCTTT
.	TRBJ2-7	few	TRBV20-1	CSAHRGAEYEQYF	TGCAGTGCTCATAGGGGGGCTGAGTACGAGCAGTACTTC
TRBD2	TRBJ2-3	few	TRBV7-9	CASSPMGVAGATDTQYF	TGTGCCAGCAGCCCCATGGGGGTAGCGGGAGCCACAGATACGCAGTATTTT
TRBD2	TRBJ2-2	.	TRBV12-3/TRBV12-4	CASNPSLAGAGELFF	TGTGCCAGCAACCCGTCCCTAGCGGGGGCCGGGGAGCTGTTTTTT
.	TRBJ1-2	few	TRBV4-2	CASSQDDGERLYGYTF	TGTGCCAGCAGCCAAGATGACGGGGAGCGTTTATATGGCTACACCTTC
TRBD2	TRBJ2-2	.	TRBV2	CASRRSGLATTGELFF	TGTGCCAGCAGGAGGTCGGGACTAGCAACCACCGGGGAGCTGTTTTTT
.	TRBJ2-7	.	TRBV10-3	CAIKDGSYEQYF	TGTGCCATCAAGGACGGCTCCTACGAGCAGTACTTC
.	TRBJ1-5	few	TRBV3-1	CASSQRGPGGEPQHF	TGTGCCAGCAGCCAAAGAGGTCCGGGAGGGGAGCCCCAGCATTTT
.	TRBJ2-6	many	TRBV7-9	CASSQRQVLYSGANVLTF	TGTGCCAGCAGCCAGAGACAGGTCCTCTACTCTGGGGCCAACGTCCTGACTTTC
.	TRBJ2-1	.	TRBV4-3	CASSQDGVRISYNEQFF	TGCGCCAGCAGCCAAGACGGGGTCCGAATCTCCTACAATGAGCAGTTCTTC
TRBD1	TRBJ1-3	.	TRBV6-1	CASSQGQGASGNTIYF	TGTGCCAGCAGTCAGGGGCAGGGGGCTTCTGGAAACACCATATATTTT
TRBD1	TRBJ1-2	.	TRBV30	CAWSPQRDREHYGYTF	TGTGCCTGGAGTCCACAACGGGACAGGGAGCACTATGGCTACACCTTC
TRBD1	TRBJ1-4	few	TRBV24-1	CATSDPKQGAVGEKLFF	TGTGCCACCAGTGATCCAAAGCAGGGGGCCGTCGGTGAAAAACTGTTTTTT
.	TRBJ2-2	many	TRBV2	CASSVGVNTGELFF	TGTGCCAGCAGTGTGGGTGTGAACACCGGGGAGCTGTTTTTT
.	TRBJ1-2	.	TRBV4-1	CASSQDHTANYGYTF	TGCGCCAGCAGCCAAGATCATACGGCTAACTATGGCTACACCTTC